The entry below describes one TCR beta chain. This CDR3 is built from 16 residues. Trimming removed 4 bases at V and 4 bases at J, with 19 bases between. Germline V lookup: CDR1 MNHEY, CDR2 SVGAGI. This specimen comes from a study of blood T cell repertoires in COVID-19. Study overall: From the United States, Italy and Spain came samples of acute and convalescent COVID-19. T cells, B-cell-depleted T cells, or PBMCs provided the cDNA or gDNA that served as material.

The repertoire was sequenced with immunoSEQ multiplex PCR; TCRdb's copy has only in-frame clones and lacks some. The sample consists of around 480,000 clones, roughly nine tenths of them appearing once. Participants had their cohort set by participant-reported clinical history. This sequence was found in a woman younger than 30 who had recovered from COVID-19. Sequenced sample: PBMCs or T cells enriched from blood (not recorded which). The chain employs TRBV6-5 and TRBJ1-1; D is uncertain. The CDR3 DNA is TGTGCCAGCAGTTTCGATTTAAGAGGAGTCGGCACTGAAGCTTTCTTT. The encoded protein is CASSFDLRGVGTEAFF.